The 21 T cell receptor beta chains presented below share a single source sample, sequenced in a study of Graves' ophthalmopathy and Graves' hyperthyroidism. The TCR beta CDR3 regions underwent amplification from RNA transcripts. Investigators did first-round RT-PCR with HTBI primers, then second-round multiplex PCR. MiXCR, applied by TCRdb to the multiplex PCR reads, yields one record per CDR3 protein. The sample contains 500,000 to 600,000 distinct CDR3 sequences, approximately 37% of which appear only once. Sequenced sample: peripheral blood or thyroid tissue (not recorded which). The origin of the receptors is an adult man with Graves' hyperthyroidism.

This clonotype was picked up many times. This sequence joins TRBV24-1 and TRBJ2-6; no firm D call. CDR3 length equals 13 residues. Germline values: CDR1 KGHDR, CDR2 SFDVKD. V shed 6 bases and J shed 5 bases, with 7 bases lying between them. CDR3 sequence: CATSLSRANVLTF. The CDR3 DNA reads TGTGCCACCAGTCTTTCCAGGGCCAACGTCCTGACTTTC.

This clonotype was observed a handful of times. A much larger clone lies one base from this, so it may be a read error. The chain uses TRBV2 and TRBJ2-3; no reliable D call. Deletions cut 3 bases from V and 5 bases from J, with 3 bases between. The CDR3 is made up of 11 amino acids. CDR1 is SNHLY and CDR2 is FYNNEI in the germline V gene. The chain's CDR3 is CASSDGDTQYF. The CDR3 DNA reads as TGTGCCAGCAGTGACGGAGATACGCAGTATTTT.

Turning to this clonotype: Mismatch with germline at one junction end may stem from a read error. V gene TRBV7-9 combines with J gene TRBJ2-2, with 12 bases identical to TRBD2. The V gene's germline CDR1 is SEHNR and CDR2 FQNEAQ (reference sequence). The CDR3 contains 16 residues. The chain's CDR3 is CASSPTSGSITGELLF. The CDR3 DNA is TGTGCCAGCAGCCCGACTAGCGGGAGTATTACCGGGGAGCTGCTTTTT.

This clonotype was counted ten times or more. The chain is built from TRBV29-1 and TRBJ1-3; weak D call: TRBD1 (5 bases). Trimming removed 4 bases from V and 4 bases from J, with 11 bases in between. Per germline, CDR1 SQVTM and CDR2 ANQGSEA. The length of the CDR3 is 13 residues. The CDR3 coding sequence is TGCAGCGTTGGACAGCTTTCGGGAAACACCATATATTTT. Protein product: CSVGQLSGNTIYF.

A note on this clonotype: This sequence may be a read error, since a much larger clone differs from it by one base. This rearrangement joins TRBV5-1 to TRBJ1-2; D gene ambiguous. In germline, CDR1 is SGHRS, CDR2 YFSETQ. The CDR3 consists of 12 residues. CDR3 coding DNA: TGTGCCAGCAGCCAAGAGGGTGATAGCTACACCTTC. Its protein is CASSQEGDSYTF.

V usage is TRBV29-1 and J usage is TRBJ1-1; no reliable D call. This CDR3 contains 11 residues. Germline V gives CDR1 SQVTM, CDR2 ANQGSEA. V was shortened by 8 bases and J by 8 bases, with 15 bases between the two germline ends. CDR3 in amino acids: CSLDAAGEAFF. As DNA, the CDR3 is TGCAGCTTGGATGCCGCCGGGGAAGCTTTCTTT.

The chain uses TRBV15 and TRBJ2-7; D may be TRBD2 (5 bases). The germline V gene has CDR1 LNHNV and CDR2 YYDKDF (reference sequence). V lost 5 bases and J 3 bases, leaving 14 bases between the germline ends. The CDR3 extends over 14 amino acids. The CDR3 bases are TGTGCCACCAGCGTTGGACGAACTAGCTACGAGCAGTACTTC. Translation: CATSVGRTSYEQYF.

This clonotype has ten or more counts. The chain carries TRBV29-1 and TRBJ1-2; D call uncertain. V was pared by 6 bases and J by 8 bases, with 10 bases between. CDR1 and CDR2 from the germline V gene are SQVTM and ANQGSEA. This CDR3 contains 10 residues. The CDR3 region is CSVGSGGYTF. The CDR3 DNA reads as TGCAGCGTGGGAAGTGGCGGCTACACCTTC.

This clonotype was counted a few times. The chain carries TRBV11-2 and TRBJ1-1, with unresolved D. This CDR3 has 14 residues. V was clipped by 3 bases and J by 4 bases, with 12 bases between them. CDR1 and CDR2 from the germline V gene are SGHAT and FQNNGV. DNA for the CDR3: TGTGCCAGCAGCTTCGGACCGGCCGGCACTGAAGCTTTCTTT. This encodes CASSFGPAGTEAFF. The full variable domain, rest sourced from reference TRBV11-2 and TRBJ1-1, is EAGVAQSPRYKIIEKRQSVAFWCNPISGHATLYWYQQILGQGPKLLIQFQNNGVVDDSQLPKDRFSAERLKGVDSTLKIQPAKLEDSAVYLCASSFGPAGTEAFFGQGTRLTVV.

At least ten counts were recorded for this clonotype. V is TRBV7-3 and J is TRBJ1-5, with 9 bases that match TRBD1. V shed 3 bases, J shed 7 bases, and the junction held 1 base outside the gene matches. The CDR3 has 13 residues. Germline CDR1 reads SGHTA; CDR2 reads FQGTGA. CDR3 sequence reads: CASSLTGGQPQHF. Here the CDR3 DNA reads TGTGCCAGCAGCTTGACAGGGGGGCAGCCCCAGCATTTT.

The chain recombines TRBV25-1 with TRBJ1-5; D is ambiguous. Trimming left V 6 bases short and J 7 bases short, with 13 bases between. The CDR3 is 13 amino acids. Germline V gene data show CDR1 as MGHDK and CDR2 as SYGVNS. CDR3 region: CASSQMRDQPQHF. Here the CDR3 DNA reads TGTGCCAGCAGCCAGATGCGAGACCAGCCCCAGCATTTT.

Comment on this clonotype: One end of the junction does not line up with germline, which may come from a read error. This sequence joins TRBV7-9 and TRBJ2-5; 7 bases map to TRBD2. Germline V gene data show CDR1 as SEHNR and CDR2 as FQNEAQ (reference sequence). This CDR3 has 14 residues. DNA for the CDR3: TGTGCCAGCAGCGTAGCGGGTTACCAAGAGACCCAGTACTTC. It specifies CASSVAGYQETQYF.

Only a few counts were recorded for this clonotype. This chain links TRBV29-1 with TRBJ2-5; 8 nucleotides match TRBD1. The CDR3 is made up of 12 amino acids. Germline CDR1 is SQVTM and CDR2 is ANQGSEA. Trimming removed 4 bases from V and 4 bases from J; junction bases left unmatched: 2. This chain's CDR3 is CSVGTGRETQYF. DNA for the CDR3: TGCAGCGTTGGGACAGGGCGAGAGACCCAGTACTTC.

The V gene is TRBV12-3 or TRBV12-4, the J gene TRBJ1-5; 7 nucleotides align to TRBD1. This CDR3 has 12 amino acids. Unmatched junction bases numbered 3, after V lost 6 bases and J lost 7 bases. This chain's CDR3 is CASRSRGQPQHF. In DNA form, the CDR3 reads TGTGCCAGCAGGTCCAGGGGGCAGCCCCAGCATTTT.

In this sample, this clonotype turned up many times. V gene TRBV4-1 combines with J gene TRBJ2-5, with 14 nucleotides matching TRBD2. Losses at the gene ends were 0 bases for V and 4 bases for J; bases not matched to a gene: 4. The length of the CDR3 is 17 residues. Germline CDR1 and CDR2: MGHRA and YSYEKL. As DNA, the CDR3 is TGCGCCAGCAGCCAAGACCGACTAGCGGGGGGGCGAGAGACCCAGTACTTC. It encodes CASSQDRLAGGRETQYF.

This clonotype has ten or more counts. This chain connects TRBV9 to TRBJ1-5; D not resolved. From germline, CDR1 is SGDLS and CDR2 YYNGEE. V shed 4 bases and J shed 4 bases, with 15 bases lying between them. The CDR3 length is 15 residues. Written as DNA, the CDR3 is TGTGCCAGCAGCCCCCCTGGAGGGCGGAATCAGCCCCAGCATTTT. Protein: CASSPPGGRNQPQHF.

This chain uses TRBV20-1 with TRBJ2-3; 9 nucleotides agree with TRBD1. Trimming took 6 bases from V and 1 from J; bases not matched to a gene: 8. This CDR3 is built from 15 residues. Germline lookup yields CDR1 DFQATT and CDR2 SNEGSKA (reference sequence). The CDR3 region is CSASGTGSRTDTQYF. The CDR3 nucleotides read TGCAGTGCCAGTGGGACAGGGAGCCGCACAGATACGCAGTATTTT.

The chain employs TRBV5-1 and TRBJ2-3, with D perhaps matching TRBD2 (7 bases). This CDR3 spans 15 amino acids. The V end lost 3 bases, the J end lost 5 bases, and 16 bases lay between the germline ends. Germline-derived CDR1 and CDR2 are SGHRS and YFSETQ. CDR3 amino acids: CASSSNGGAGDTQYF. The CDR3 region has the DNA TGCGCCAGCAGCTCGAATGGGGGGGCTGGAGATACGCAGTATTTT.

This clonotype has just a few counts. This sequence joins TRBV4-1 and TRBJ2-7, with no clear D. CDR1 is MGHRA, CDR2 YSYEKL, per germline. V was pared by 2 bases and J by 0 bases, with 8 bases between. The CDR3 runs to 14 residues. CDR3 nucleotide sequence: TGCGCCAGCAGCCAAACTCAGTTCTCCTACGAGCAGTACTTC. Encoded protein: CASSQTQFSYEQYF.

This clonotype was recorded at least ten times. This chain joins TRBV12-3 or TRBV12-4 and TRBJ1-5; the match to TRBD1 covers 12 bases. The CDR3 consists of 16 residues. V lost 1 base to trimming and J lost 4 bases; unmatched junction nucleotides: 2. CDR3 sequence (DNA): TGTGCCAGCAGTTTAGAGGGACAGGGGGCAAATCAGCCCCAGCATTTT. Its protein is CASSLEGQGANQPQHF.

This clonotype came up many times. The chain links TRBV29-1 to TRBJ2-5; 7 nucleotides line up with TRBD2. V lost 4 bases, J lost 5 bases, and 4 bases stayed unmatched. The CDR3 sequence is 12 residues long. Germline CDR1 SQVTM, CDR2 ANQGSEA. The CDR3 DNA sequence: TGCAGCGTTGTTGCGGGAGTCGAGACCCAGTACTTC. This encodes CSVVAGVETQYF.